The entry that follows covers one TCR beta chain sequence. What this receptor recognizes is not known. No base-level quality is on record; no much larger clone is a single base apart. This sample stems from a study of cytomegalovirus exposure and HLA in healthy donors (dated by TCRdb to 2015 to 2018). With respect to the entire study: An earlier analysis of several hundred of the donors reported 276 Gb of sequence data and 117 million unique TCR beta sequences obtained from about 179 million T cells. Genome-wide SNP genotypes for about 65% of the 666 donors were used in a later genetic analysis, which treated that subset as a discovery cohort. An earlier analysis of 587 of the donors used high-throughput TCR beta sequencing to judge whether each TCR beta V gene segment behaved as functional or pseudogenic. The number of donors typed differed by locus, with 629-630 for A, B, C, DRB1 and DQB1, roughly 550 for DQA1, 606 for DPA1, and some 450 for DPB1. The study aimed to test whether cataloging public T cell receptors could reveal signatures of past pathogen exposure. Roughly 300 gigabases of sequencing data and around 80 million unique TCR sequences made up an early release that covered about 640 HLA-typed donors. In a later analysis, previously published TCR beta repertoires from roughly 710 donors were re-analyzed and high-resolution HLA genotyping was added so that TCR occurrence patterns could be studied. Using immunosequencing, the study profiled T cell repertoires from about 610 subjects and related those repertoires to cytomegalovirus serostatus. To predict cytomegalovirus infection status, the study combined high-throughput TCR immunosequencing, statistical association of individual TCRs with disease status, and machine learning. Rather than drawing on any new phenotypic data, the later analysis identified candidate immune exposures from TCR beta sequences and the way those sequences occurred across donors. HLA typing covered class I and class II loci at four-digit resolution. Across about 370 genotyped donors of the cohort, an average of 235,054 unique TCR beta nucleotide sequences per donor were sequenced, and 15% to 20% of those sequences were non-productive. Every repertoire in the discovery cohort had been generated on one and the same sequencing platform. Besides the first cohort of 666 subjects, a separate validation cohort made up of over 95 different subjects was used. Donor age, sex, ethnicity and CMV serostatus were collected together with the repertoire data. Of the approximately 400 genotyped donors, 81% were placed in the genetic ancestry cluster associated with self-reported Caucasian donors. Four or five DR-DQ haplotypes were handled as single units for association and clustering because linkage in the cohort was strong.

What the authors observed across the whole study: A cluster of highly shared sequence variants was judged likely to represent a technical artifact of the sequencing pipeline. Because some donors lacked HLA typing at each locus, the association tests relied only on the typed subset. The study gave a list of some 150 TCR beta chains associated with cytomegalovirus. Across donors, most TCR sequences were observed very rarely, whereas some public TCRs were present in many individuals. In a later analysis, HLA-associated TCR beta chains were found to be more clonally expanded and to have lower generation probabilities than equally common non-associated chains. A later analysis found that TCR association rates varied across HLA loci, with DRB1 alleles showing the most associated TCRs and HLA-C alleles the fewest. In an earlier analysis of around 600 of the donors, most TCR beta V segments appeared in productive rearrangements about 87% or about 30% of the time, broadly matching IMGT annotations. Presence/absence analyses assumed roughly uniform sequencing depth across donors, an assumption that may not hold. This cohort had only TCR beta chains sequenced, and the lack of alpha or paired-chain data limited which features could be detected. The authors suggested that the approach could potentially be generalized to other disease states and immunological phenotypes. The classifier was reported to diagnose cytomegalovirus status with high specificity and sensitivity in both the original and validation cohorts. Some IMGT-functional V segments, including TRBV6-2 and TRBV6-3, could not be distinguished by the 87-base-pair reads and were therefore excluded. A few of the identified cytomegalovirus-associated TCR beta chains were confirmed in vitro to be specific for cytomegalovirus antigens. Assigning TCR associations to individual alleles was difficult when HLA alleles, especially DR and DQ, strongly co-occurred. In a later analysis, most CMV-associated TCR beta chains were found to appear HLA-restricted, with HLA associations seemingly driven largely by CMV exposure. In a later analysis, more than 15,000 TCR beta sequences were associated with specific HLA alleles at a false discovery rate of 0.05. Because counts were too low, some 17 rarely observed V segments, including chromosome 9 orphons, were excluded from the earlier analysis of roughly 580 of the donors. Several of the top co-occurrence clusters appeared to be linked to parvovirus B19, influenza, CMV and Epstein-Barr virus, according to a later analysis. A further reported finding was that TCR beta sequences accurately predicted the HLA-A and HLA-B alleles for most subjects in the first cohort. Linkage disequilibrium might explain the correlated functional status among segregating V segments, but an unknown experimental factor could not be excluded. In a later genetic analysis, a missense DCLRE1C variant was associated with V-gene and J-gene trimming of TCR beta chains, and the association was replicated in an independent cohort. A later genetic analysis reported fewer N-insertions in productive TCRs among donors in an Asian-associated ancestry cluster than the roughly 670-donor mean. For the cohort, immune exposure information was limited to CMV serostatus.

The cohort consisted of hundreds of healthy bone marrow donors. At the time of sampling, every cohort member was nominally healthy, though immune exposures that went unrecorded were likely present. The donor tested CMV seropositive, placing the donor among the roughly 300 seropositive members of the cohort. Every donor gave a peripheral blood sample, and the peripheral blood mononuclear cells from that sample were used for TCR beta sequencing. Genomic DNA extraction from the blood cell samples was performed with the Qiagen DNeasy Blood Extraction Kit. The CDR3 sequence holds 12 residues, the cysteine and phenylalanine included. The read is trimmed to its CDR3 DNA, 36 bases read in frame from base 1. Trimming takes 2 bases from V and 5 bases from J, and the germline ends sit 7 bases apart. Reading the germline V gene gives CDR1 SGHNT and CDR2 YENEEA. Receptors were amplified or captured by the immunoSEQ multiplex PCR assay. For the multiplex PCR, a mixture combining 60 forward primers for TCR Vbeta segments and 13 reverse primers for TCR Jbeta segments was used. A multiplex PCR assay on genomic DNA amplified the CDR3 region of rearranged TCR beta genes. Amplified TCR beta libraries were sequenced as 87-base-pair reads on the Illumina HiSeq System. For the original study's pipeline: In a later analysis, some 80 million unique TCR beta chains were counted across the roughly 610 repertoires, and around 10 million of these chains were shared by at least two donors. Raw reads were error-corrected and collapsed into unique sequences with a nearest-neighbor algorithm that merged closely related sequences to remove PCR and sequencing errors. CDR3 sequences were aligned to IMGT reference sequences to assign V, D and J gene segments. Each retained sequence needed at least a six-nucleotide match to both a V gene segment and a J gene segment. A rearrangement was called productive if the CDR3 had no stop codons and remained in frame with V and J, and every other rearrangement was called non-productive. CDR3 was defined according to IMGT convention as the region running from the second conserved V-encoded cysteine to the conserved J-encoded phenylalanine. The earlier analysis of a few hundred of the donors excluded any sequence lacking an unambiguous match to a single V gene segment. An earlier analysis of 587 of the donors called V segments functional above 56.7% productive rearrangements and segregating when the between-donor standard deviation exceeded 5%. A statistical classification framework was developed to diagnose cytomegalovirus status using the catalog of TCR beta chain sequences. V and J gene assignment, in a later analysis, came from comparing TCR nucleotide sequences with IMGT/GENE-DB human TR gene sequences. A later analysis assigned CDR3 sequences and most-parsimonious VDJ recombination scenarios with the TCRdist pipeline. In a later analysis, each TCR beta chain was defined by its CDR3 amino acid sequence together with its V-gene family, and reads lacking a unique V-gene family were excluded. A later analysis removed roughly 590 highly shared, low-generation-probability nucleotide sequences to deal with suspected cross-contamination and a sequencing artifact. For each public chain, a later analysis derived a clonal expansion index from normalized ranks of inferred template counts within each repertoire. Generation probabilities in a later analysis came from a VDJ recombination model fitted to out-of-frame rearrangements, and those results were checked against IGoR. In a later analysis, TCR-TCR, TCR-HLA and TCR-CMV co-occurrence was scored with hypergeometric tests, and a repertoire-size bias correction was applied to TCR pairs. In a later analysis, false discovery rates were estimated by permuting HLA or CMV assignments 20 times. In a later analysis, co-occurring TCRs were grouped with DBSCAN, and TCRdist sequence similarity was added when clustering was performed within HLA-allele-positive subsets. For co-occurrence clustering, repertoires with fewer than 30,000 or more than 120,000 public chains were excluded, along with roughly 5 repertoires with anomalous nucleotide sharing. The immuneACCESS repertoire file appears here via TCRdb, limited to in-frame rearrangements. These files lack a portion of the clones; in checked studies, under half of the deficit traces to unresolved V genes, and the cause of the others is not known. The V and J calls and clone size were taken over from that table, and D and trimming were inferred from the DNA. The sample table shows roughly 120,000 clones, and approximately 80% are seen once. 4% to 5% of the sample is in the top ten clones.

The specimen sequenced was PBMCs. The source is a man aged 45 to 65 in good health and CMV-seropositive. The receptor chain draws on TRBV11-3 and TRBJ2-7, with the identity of the D gene unclear. The encoded CDR3 is CASSLHDNEQYF. The DNA reads as follows: TGTGCCAGCAGCTTACACGACAACGAGCAGTACTTC.